This T cell receptor (beta chain) derives from a study of STAT5B mutations in CD4+ large granular lymphocyte leukemia. For the study at large: Among healthy controls, a particular HLA allele went with more CDR3 'QG' motifs. Findings and caveats of the study: Top patient clones used TRBV06 genes more often: 8/27 versus 2/35 in controls. Patient CD4-sorted repertoires stayed more clonal than healthy ones after leukemic-clone removal.

On this clone: Its antigen is still unknown.

Germline V gives CDR1 MDHEN, CDR2 SYDVKM. The CDR3 covers 18 residues. Trimming removed 6 bases from V and 1 base from J; junction bases left unmatched: 16. The survey-level immunoSEQ assay was used. This table comes from immunoSEQ multiplex PCR, and its TCRdb copy is limited to in-frame clones, with some not included. Of about 37,000 clones in the sample, nearly 90% are singletons; the top ten hold roughly 3.2%. The chain recombines TRBV28 with TRBJ1-2; 8 bases match TRBD1. The sample comprised CD4+ T cells from blood buffy coats. This sequence originates from a human donor in good health. The CDR3 loop is CASRSTPGQGAVNYGYTF. The CDR3 nucleotides are TGTGCCAGCAGGAGTACCCCGGGGCAGGGGGCGGTTAACTATGGCTACACCTTC.